This TCR beta chain was recovered during a study of T cell responses to AZD1222 COVID-19 vaccine. The CDR3 sequence is 14 residues long. CDR1 and CDR2 (germline): KGHSH, LQKENI. V lost 2 bases and J 3 bases, leaving 10 bases between the germline ends. On this clone: Antigen: not known.

The data were produced by immunoSEQ multiplex PCR, yet TCRdb's version contains in-frame clones alone and is incomplete. The sample holds about 53,000 clones; 65% to 85% are singletons and the top ten take over 20%. Study results and limitations: At study baseline, merely roughly 6 AZD1222 recipients were seropositive.

V is TRBV18 and J is TRBJ1-1; the D is unclear. The TCR comes from an adult in good health. The sample in question was peripheral blood, obtained on day 0 of AZD1222 vaccination. In DNA form, the CDR3 reads TGTGCCAGCTCACCAATAATCACAGACACTGAAGCTTTCTTT. Residues: CASSPIITDTEAFF.